The sequence of this T cell receptor beta chain was determined in a study of PD-1 blockade in mismatch repair-deficient tumors. Assay: immunoSEQ multiplex PCR; the TCRdb copy retains only in-frame clones and omits some. This sample has 70,000 to 90,000 clones, with about 82% found just once. Losses at the gene ends were 11 bases for V and 1 base for J; bases not matched to a gene: 5. The length of the CDR3 is 14 residues. Germline CDR1 is LNHDA and CDR2 is SQIVND (reference sequence). The chain uses TRBV19 and TRBJ2-6; 7 nucleotides line up with TRBD2. The sequence was obtained from an adult with mismatch repair-deficient cancer. The sample consisted of peripheral blood, taken 44 weeks after starting pembrolizumab. Here the CDR3 DNA reads TGTGCCGGGGGGGAGGGTTCTGGGGCCAACGTCCTGACTTTC. Protein sequence: CAGGEGSGANVLTF.